A single sample gave rise to the 21 T cell receptor beta chains below, sequenced in a study of CD8+ T cells in alopecia areata. cDNA serving as the sequencing template came from extracted, reverse transcribed RNA. Assay: immunoSEQ multiplex PCR; the TCRdb copy retains only in-frame clones and omits some. The sample includes about 150,000 clones, more than 55% of them seen just once. The material sequenced was CD8+ T cells sorted from blood. The receptor set was obtained from a human donor in good health.

This chain connects TRBV7-6 to TRBJ2-4; TRBD1 matches at 7 bases. V lost 5 bases to trimming and J lost 1 base; unmatched junction nucleotides: 11. CDR3 length: 17 amino acids. CDR1 and CDR2 from the germline V gene are SGHVS and FNYEAQ. The CDR3 DNA follows: TGTGCCAGCAGCCTCTCCGACAGGGCGGTTGCCAAAAACATTCAGTACTTC. This encodes CASSLSDRAVAKNIQYF. Filled out from reference TRBV7-6 and TRBJ2-4, the complete variable domain reads GAGVSQSPRYKVTKRGQDVALRCDPISGHVSLYWYRQALGQGPEFLTYFNYEAQQDKSGLPNDRFSAERPEGSISTLTIQRTEQRDSAMYRCASSLSDRAVAKNIQYFGAGTRLSVL.

CDR3 residues: CASEGQQETQYF. The CDR3 nucleotides read TGTGCCAGCGAGGGACAGCAAGAGACCCAGTACTTC. This sequence joins TRBV25-1 and TRBJ2-5; TRBD1 agrees at 7 bases. Germline-derived CDR1 and CDR2 are MGHDK and SYGVNS. CDR3 size: 12 residues. V shed 8 bases, J shed 2 bases, and the junction held 2 bases outside the gene matches.

To note about this clone: Possible read error: a much larger clone is one base away. The V call is TRBV7-2, the J call TRBJ2-1; a weak D match, TRBD2 (5 bases). The CDR3 spans 15 residues. V lost 5 bases and J lost 0, with 11 bases in between. Germline CDR1 SGHTA, CDR2 FQGNSA. CDR3 nucleotide sequence: TGTGCCAGCAGCCCAATTGGGAGCTCCTACAATGAGCAGTTCTTC. Amino acid sequence: CASSPIGSSYNEQFF. The full variable domain, with the rest looked up from reference TRBV7-2 and TRBJ2-1, is GAGVSQSPSNKVTEKGKDVELRCDPISGHTALYWYRQSLGQGLEFLIYFQGNSAPDKSGLPSDRFSAERTGGSVSTLTIQRTQQEDSAVYLCASSPIGSSYNEQFFGPGTRLTVL.

The chain combines TRBV29-1 with TRBJ2-1, with TRBD2 as a possible D gene (6 bases). V was clipped by 3 bases and J by 5 bases, with 14 bases between them. Germline V gene lookup returns CDR1 SQVTM and CDR2 ANQGSEA. The length of the CDR3 is 14 residues. The CDR3 region has the DNA TGCAGCGTTGAGGCGGGGACCCCGGACAATGAGCAGTTCTTC. Protein product: CSVEAGTPDNEQFF.

V gene TRBV4-1 combines with J gene TRBJ2-7, with D unclear. The germline gives CDR1 MGHRA, CDR2 YSYEKL. V was trimmed by 0 bases and J by 3 bases, leaving 12 bases between them. The CDR3 runs to 15 residues. CDR3 amino acids: CASSQDQWINYEQYF. The CDR3 nucleotides are TGCGCCAGCAGCCAAGATCAGTGGATTAACTACGAGCAGTACTTC.

The chain couples TRBV6-6 to TRBJ1-1; D is unclear. V shed 6 bases and J shed 1 base, with 6 bases lying between them. The CDR3 totals 12 residues. Germline values: CDR1 MNHNY, CDR2 SVGAGI (reference sequence). The CDR3 is CASRPSNTEAFF. Written as DNA, the CDR3 is TGTGCCAGCAGACCCTCGAACACTGAAGCTTTCTTT.

The rearrangement uses TRBV10-2 and TRBJ2-7; no clear D gene. The V gene's germline CDR1 is WSHSY and CDR2 SAAADI. CDR3 size: 12 residues. Trimming stripped 3 bases from V and 2 bases from J, with 5 bases between. In nucleotides, the CDR3 is TGCGCCAGCAGTGATAATACCTACGAGCAGTACTTC. Its translation: CASSDNTYEQYF.

Details on this clone: A junction boundary mismatches the germline segment, possibly from a read error. The V gene is TRBV12-5, the J gene TRBJ1-2, with D perhaps TRBD1 (6 bases). Germline V CDR1 and CDR2: LGHNT, FRNRAP. The CDR3 length is 11 residues. DNA of the CDR3: TGTGCTAGTGGTCCTTGGACAGCTGAGTCCTTC. This gives the protein CASGPWTAESF.

The chain employs TRBV20-1 and TRBJ1-2, with D maybe TRBD1 (5 bases). Germline CDR1 and CDR2: DFQATT and SNEGSKA (reference sequence). Trimming took 5 bases from V and 10 from J, leaving 14 bases between them. The CDR3 length is 11 residues. In DNA, the CDR3 is TGCAGTGCTCCTAGGGACTCTTCCTACACCTTC. The encoded protein is CSAPRDSSYTF.

This clone occurred once. The chain is built from TRBV19 and TRBJ2-2; no definite D call. Germline loops: CDR1 LNHDA, CDR2 SQIVND (reference sequence). This CDR3 has 13 residues. The V gene lost 3 bases and the J gene lost 2 bases, with 4 bases spanning the gap. The CDR3 here is CASSMANTGELFF. CDR3 coding DNA: TGTGCCAGTAGTATGGCAAACACCGGGGAGCTGTTTTTT.

The V gene is TRBV5-6, the J gene TRBJ2-1; D not resolved. CDR3 length: 16 residues. Germline CDR1 and CDR2: SGHDT and YYEEEE. The ends were cut back, 4 bases at V and 3 bases at J, with 17 bases in the middle. CDR3 nucleotides: TGTGCCAGCAGCGTAGACTTTAGCAGCGACTACAATGAGCAGTTCTTC. Translated, it gives CASSVDFSSDYNEQFF.

With respect to this clone: The sample carries other DNA sequences with the same CDR3. The CDR3 DNA is TGCAGCGTTCTAGCGGGGGGGGCCTACGAGCAGTACTTC. Protein sequence: CSVLAGGAYEQYF. The chain links TRBV29-1 to TRBJ2-7, with 12 bases lining up with TRBD2. The junction had 1 base not matched to a gene; V was cut back by 5 bases and J by 2 bases. This CDR3 has 13 residues. From germline, CDR1 is SQVTM and CDR2 ANQGSEA.

The chain recombines TRBV15 with TRBJ2-2; TRBD1 matches 8 bases. V was clipped by 2 bases and J by 7 bases; unmatched bases: 9. In germline, CDR1 is LNHNV, CDR2 YYDKDF (reference sequence). The CDR3 runs to 16 residues. The CDR3 sequence: CATSRYRQGFGGELFF. The CDR3 DNA sequence: TGTGCCACCAGCAGATACCGACAGGGGTTTGGCGGGGAGCTGTTTTTT.

This chain connects TRBV27 to TRBJ2-5; 10 bases map to TRBD1. The CDR3 is made up of 14 amino acids. V lost 6 bases to trimming and J lost 5 bases; unmatched junction nucleotides: 6. Per the germline V gene, CDR1 is MNHEY and CDR2 is SMNVEV (reference sequence). CDR3 amino acids: CASRGTGVVETQYF. The CDR3 DNA sequence: TGTGCCAGCAGGGGGACAGGGGTCGTGGAGACCCAGTACTTC.

With respect to this clone: Additional DNA sequences in this sample encode the identical CDR3. This sequence joins TRBV28 and TRBJ1-1, with D tentatively TRBD1 (5 bases). Trimming removed 3 bases from V and 1 base from J, with 6 bases in between. This CDR3 contains 13 residues. Germline CDR1 MDHEN, CDR2 SYDVKM. This CDR3 is CASSLGGNTEAFF. CDR3 nucleotide sequence: TGTGCCAGCAGTTTGGGGGGGAACACTGAAGCTTTCTTT.

In its sample, this clone was seen once. V is TRBV25-1 and J is TRBJ2-1; maybe TRBD2 (6 bases). The CDR3 is made up of 12 amino acids. Germline loops: CDR1 MGHDK, CDR2 SYGVNS. The germline V and J ends were trimmed by 5 bases and 8 bases, with 10 bases remaining between them. The CDR3 nucleotides are TGTGCCAGCAGTTTCGGGGGATATGAGCAGTTCTTC. It is translated as CASSFGGYEQFF. The whole variable domain, filled in from reference TRBV25-1 and TRBJ2-1, reads EADIYQTPRYLVIGTGKKITLECSQTMGHDKMYWYQQDPGMELHLIHYSYGVNSTEKGDLSSESTVSRIRTEHFPLTLESARPSHTSQYLCASSFGGYEQFFGPGTRLTVL.

The chain is built from TRBV11-1 and TRBJ1-1, with D hard to call. The V end lost 5 bases, the J end lost 1 base, and 8 bases lay between the germline ends. Per the germline V gene, CDR1 is SGHAT and CDR2 is FQDESV (reference sequence). The CDR3 is 13 residues long. CDR3 DNA sequence: TGTGCCAGCAGCCGATATGGGAACACTGAAGCTTTCTTT. Its protein product is CASSRYGNTEAFF.

V and J are TRBV4-1 and TRBJ2-1, with 11 bases fitting TRBD2. After removal of 1 base from V and 10 bases from J, the junction contained 9 bases not matched to a gene. The V gene's germline CDR1 is MGHRA and CDR2 YSYEKL. CDR3 length equals 16 residues. CDR3 sequence reads: CASSQGASGGREEQFF. DNA for the CDR3: TGCGCCAGCAGCCAAGGGGCTAGCGGGGGGAGAGAAGAGCAGTTCTTC.

V usage is TRBV29-1 and J usage is TRBJ2-7, with TRBD2 matching over 8 bases. The CDR3 runs 14 residues. Germline loops: CDR1 SQVTM, CDR2 ANQGSEA. The junction had 14 bases not matched to a gene; V was cut back by 6 bases and J by 7 bases. CDR3 sequence: CSVADSAGVGEQYF. The CDR3 nucleotides read TGCAGCGTGGCCGACTCAGCGGGAGTCGGGGAGCAGTACTTC.

The CDR3 reads CASSDDRHDQPQHF. CDR3 in DNA: TGTGCCAGCAGCGATGACAGACACGATCAGCCCCAGCATTTT. V and J are TRBV6-5 and TRBJ1-5, with D perhaps TRBD1 (5 bases). Between the trimmed V and J ends, which lost 6 bases and 5 bases, there was a span of 14 bases. Germline-derived CDR1 and CDR2 are MNHEY and SVGAGI. This CDR3 region has 14 residues.

The chain is built from TRBV30 and TRBJ1-2, with D possibly TRBD1 on 5 matching bases. Deletions cut 0 bases from V and 4 bases from J, with 12 bases between. Germline assignment: CDR1 GTSNPN and CDR2 SVGIG (reference sequence). The length of the CDR3 is 14 residues. This chain's CDR3 is CAWSVGGVAYGYTF. The CDR3 DNA sequence: TGTGCCTGGAGTGTGGGAGGGGTAGCCTATGGCTACACCTTC.